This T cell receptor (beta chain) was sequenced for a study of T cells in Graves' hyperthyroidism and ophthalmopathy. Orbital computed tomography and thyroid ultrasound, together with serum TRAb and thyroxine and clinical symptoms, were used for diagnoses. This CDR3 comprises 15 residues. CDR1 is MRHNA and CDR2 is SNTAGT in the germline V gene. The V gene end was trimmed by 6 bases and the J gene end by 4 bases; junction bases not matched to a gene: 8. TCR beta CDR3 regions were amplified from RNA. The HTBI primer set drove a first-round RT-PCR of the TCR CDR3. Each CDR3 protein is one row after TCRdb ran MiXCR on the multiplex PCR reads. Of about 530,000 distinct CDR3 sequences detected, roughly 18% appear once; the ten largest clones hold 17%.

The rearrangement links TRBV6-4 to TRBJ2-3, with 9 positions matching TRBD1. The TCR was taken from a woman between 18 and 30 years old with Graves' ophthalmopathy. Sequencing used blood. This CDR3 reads CASRLGTGKADTQYF. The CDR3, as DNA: TGTGCCAGCAGACTCGGGACAGGGAAGGCAGATACGCAGTATTTT.